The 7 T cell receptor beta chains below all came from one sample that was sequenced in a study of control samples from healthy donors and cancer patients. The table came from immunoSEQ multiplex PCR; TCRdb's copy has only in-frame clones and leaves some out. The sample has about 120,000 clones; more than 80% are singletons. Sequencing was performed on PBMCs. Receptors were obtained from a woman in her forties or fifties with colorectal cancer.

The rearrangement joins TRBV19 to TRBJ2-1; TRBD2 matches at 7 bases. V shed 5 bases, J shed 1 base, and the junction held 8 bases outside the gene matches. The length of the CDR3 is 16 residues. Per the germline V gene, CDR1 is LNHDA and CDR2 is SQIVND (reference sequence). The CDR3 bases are TGTGCCAGTAGTGCCCGGACTAGTTCATCCTACAATGAGCAGTTCTTC. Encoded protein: CASSARTSSSYNEQFF.

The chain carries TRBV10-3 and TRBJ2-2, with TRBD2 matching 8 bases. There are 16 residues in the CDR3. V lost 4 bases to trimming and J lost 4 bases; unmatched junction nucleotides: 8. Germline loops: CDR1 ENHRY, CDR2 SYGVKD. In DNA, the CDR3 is TGTGCCATCAGTGCGACGGGGGGGTTAGGCACCGGGGAGCTGTTTTTT. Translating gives CAISATGGLGTGELFF.

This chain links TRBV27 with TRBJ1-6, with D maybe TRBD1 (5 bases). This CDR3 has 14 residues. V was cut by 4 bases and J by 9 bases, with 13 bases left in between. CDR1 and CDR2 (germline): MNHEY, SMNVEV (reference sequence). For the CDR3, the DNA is TGTGCCAGCAGTTCAGGGTTCTTAGGTTCACCCCTCCACTTT. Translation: CASSSGFLGSPLHF.

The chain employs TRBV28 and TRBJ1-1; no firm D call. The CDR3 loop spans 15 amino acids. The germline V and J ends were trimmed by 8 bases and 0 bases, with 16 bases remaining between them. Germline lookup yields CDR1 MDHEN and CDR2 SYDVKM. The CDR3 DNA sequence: TGTGCCAGCCTACTCGCGGGGAAAATGAACACTGAAGCTTTCTTT. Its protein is CASLLAGKMNTEAFF.

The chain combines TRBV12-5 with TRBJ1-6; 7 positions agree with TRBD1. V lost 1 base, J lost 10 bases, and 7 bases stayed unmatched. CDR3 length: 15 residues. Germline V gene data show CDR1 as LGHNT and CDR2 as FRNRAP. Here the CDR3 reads CASGLASGGNSPLHF. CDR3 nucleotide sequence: TGTGCTAGTGGTTTGGCTTCAGGGGGGAACTCACCCCTCCACTTT.

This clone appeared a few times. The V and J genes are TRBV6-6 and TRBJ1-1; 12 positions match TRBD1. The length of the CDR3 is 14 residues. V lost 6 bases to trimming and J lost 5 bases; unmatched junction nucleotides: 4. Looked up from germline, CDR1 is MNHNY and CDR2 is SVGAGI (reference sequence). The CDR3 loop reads CASRGQGAGTEAFF. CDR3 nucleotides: TGTGCCAGCAGGGGACAGGGGGCGGGAACTGAAGCTTTCTTT.

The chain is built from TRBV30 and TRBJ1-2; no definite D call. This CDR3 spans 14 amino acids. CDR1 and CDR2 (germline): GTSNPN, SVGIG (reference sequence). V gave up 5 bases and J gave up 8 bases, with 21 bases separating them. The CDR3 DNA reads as TGTGCCTGGGCCCCGCGGGCAGTCCTCTCCGGCTACACCTTC. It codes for CAWAPRAVLSGYTF.